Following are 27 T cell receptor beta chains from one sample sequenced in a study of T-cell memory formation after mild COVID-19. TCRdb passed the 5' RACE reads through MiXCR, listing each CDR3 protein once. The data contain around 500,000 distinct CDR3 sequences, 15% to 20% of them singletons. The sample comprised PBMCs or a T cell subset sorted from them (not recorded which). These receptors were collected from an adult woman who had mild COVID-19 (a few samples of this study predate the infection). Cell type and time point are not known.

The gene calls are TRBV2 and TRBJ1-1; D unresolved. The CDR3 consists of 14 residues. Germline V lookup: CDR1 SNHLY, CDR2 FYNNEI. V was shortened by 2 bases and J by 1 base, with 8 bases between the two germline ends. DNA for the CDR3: TGTGCCAGCAGTGAACTCACACCGAACACTGAAGCTTTCTTT. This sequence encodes CASSELTPNTEAFF.

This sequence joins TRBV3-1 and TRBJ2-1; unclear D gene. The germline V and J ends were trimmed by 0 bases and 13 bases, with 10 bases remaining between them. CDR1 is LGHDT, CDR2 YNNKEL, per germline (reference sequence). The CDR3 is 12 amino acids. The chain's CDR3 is CASSQDRLLQFF. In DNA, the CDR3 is TGTGCCAGCAGCCAAGATCGGCTACTCCAGTTCTTC.

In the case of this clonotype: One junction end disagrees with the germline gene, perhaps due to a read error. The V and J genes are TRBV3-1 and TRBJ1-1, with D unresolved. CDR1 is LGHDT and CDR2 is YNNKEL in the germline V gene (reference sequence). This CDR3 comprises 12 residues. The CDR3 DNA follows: TGTGCCAGCAGCCAAGAGCCAGAGAGGACGAAATTT. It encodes CASSQEPERTKF.

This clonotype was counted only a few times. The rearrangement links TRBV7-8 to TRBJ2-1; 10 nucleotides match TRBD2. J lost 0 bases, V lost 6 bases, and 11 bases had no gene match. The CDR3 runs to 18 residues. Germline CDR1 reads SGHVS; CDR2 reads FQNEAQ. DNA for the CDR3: TGTGCCAGCAGGAAAAGCGGGGGGGCTTTGAGCTCCTACAATGAGCAGTTCTTC. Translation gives CASRKSGGALSSYNEQFF. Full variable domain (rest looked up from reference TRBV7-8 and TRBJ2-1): GAGVSQSPRYKVAKRGQDVALRCDPISGHVSLFWYQQALGQGPEFLTYFQNEAQLDKSGLPSDRFFAERPEGSVSTLKIQRTQQEDSAVYLCASRKSGGALSSYNEQFFGPGTRLTVL.

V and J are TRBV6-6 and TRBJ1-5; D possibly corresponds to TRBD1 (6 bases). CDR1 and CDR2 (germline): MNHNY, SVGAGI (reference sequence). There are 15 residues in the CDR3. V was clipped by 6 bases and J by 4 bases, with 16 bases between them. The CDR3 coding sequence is TGTGCCAGCAGCTATCCACAGGGTGGGAATCAGCCCCAGCATTTT. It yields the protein CASSYPQGGNQPQHF.

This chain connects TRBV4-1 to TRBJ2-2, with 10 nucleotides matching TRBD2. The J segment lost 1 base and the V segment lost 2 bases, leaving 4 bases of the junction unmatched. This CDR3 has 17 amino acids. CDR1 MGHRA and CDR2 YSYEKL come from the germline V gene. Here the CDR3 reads CASSQPTSGMNTGELFF. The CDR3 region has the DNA TGCGCCAGCAGCCAACCTACTAGCGGGATGAACACCGGGGAGCTGTTTTTT.

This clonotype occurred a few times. CDR3 loop: CASSLTLGPGLGETQYF. As DNA, the CDR3 is TGTGCCAGCAGCCTCACCCTCGGCCCAGGGTTAGGAGAGACCCAGTACTTC. This chain links TRBV7-9 with TRBJ2-5; D is perhaps TRBD1 (5 bases). Germline V gives CDR1 SEHNR, CDR2 FQNEAQ (reference sequence). V lost 5 bases, J lost 4 bases, and 23 bases lay in between. The length of the CDR3 is 17 residues.

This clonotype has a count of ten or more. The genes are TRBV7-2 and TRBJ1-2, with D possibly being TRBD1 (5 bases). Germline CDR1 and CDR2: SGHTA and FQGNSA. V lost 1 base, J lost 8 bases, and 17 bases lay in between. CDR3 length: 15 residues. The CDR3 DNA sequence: TGTGCCAGCAGCTTAGTGCCCGGAGGGACGGGGGGCTACACCTTC. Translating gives CASSLVPGGTGGYTF. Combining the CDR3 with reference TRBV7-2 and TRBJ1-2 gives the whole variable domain GAGVSQSPSNKVTEKGKDVELRCDPISGHTALYWYRQSLGQGLEFLIYFQGNSAPDKSGLPSDRFSAERTGGSVSTLTIQRTQQEDSAVYLCASSLVPGGTGGYTFGSGTRLTVV.

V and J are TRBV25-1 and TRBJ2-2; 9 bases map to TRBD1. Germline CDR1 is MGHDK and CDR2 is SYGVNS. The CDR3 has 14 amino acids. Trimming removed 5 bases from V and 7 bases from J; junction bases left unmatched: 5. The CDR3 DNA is TGTGCCAGCAGTACGACAGGGGGTTACGGGGAGCTGTTTTTT. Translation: CASSTTGGYGELFF.

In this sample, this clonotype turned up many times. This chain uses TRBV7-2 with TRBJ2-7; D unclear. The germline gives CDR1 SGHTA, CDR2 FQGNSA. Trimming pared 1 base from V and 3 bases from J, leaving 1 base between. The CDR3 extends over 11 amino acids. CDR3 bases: TGTGCCAGCAGCTTAGTCTACGAGCAGTACTTC. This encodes CASSLVYEQYF.

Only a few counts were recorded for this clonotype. The CDR3 sequence: CASSQDLGTARYEQYF. CDR3 coding DNA: TGCGCCAGCAGCCAAGATCTAGGGACCGCGCGGTACGAGCAGTACTTC. The gene calls are TRBV4-3 and TRBJ2-7; D is tentatively TRBD1 or TRBD2 (5 bases each). The CDR3 is 16 amino acids. Germline V gene data show CDR1 as LGHNA and CDR2 as YSLEER. V gave up 0 bases and J gave up 4 bases, with 16 bases separating them.

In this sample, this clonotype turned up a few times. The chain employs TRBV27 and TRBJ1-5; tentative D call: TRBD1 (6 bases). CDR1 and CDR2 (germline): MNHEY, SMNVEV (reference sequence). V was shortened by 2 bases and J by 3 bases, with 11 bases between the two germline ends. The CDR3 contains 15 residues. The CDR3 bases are TGTGCCAGCAGTTTACGGGCAGGGGTCAATCAGCCCCAGCATTTT. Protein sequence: CASSLRAGVNQPQHF.

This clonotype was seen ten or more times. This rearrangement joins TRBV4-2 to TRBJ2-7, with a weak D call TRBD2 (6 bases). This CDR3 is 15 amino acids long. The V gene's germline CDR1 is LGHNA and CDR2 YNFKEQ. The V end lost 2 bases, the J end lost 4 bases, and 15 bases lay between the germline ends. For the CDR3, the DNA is TGTGCCAGCAGCCAAACGGAGGGGCTGGTTTACGAGCAGTACTTC. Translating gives CASSQTEGLVYEQYF.

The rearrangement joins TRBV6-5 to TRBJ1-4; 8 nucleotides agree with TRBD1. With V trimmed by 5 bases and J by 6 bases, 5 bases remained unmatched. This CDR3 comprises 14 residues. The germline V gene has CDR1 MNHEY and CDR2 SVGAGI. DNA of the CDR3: TGTGCCAGCAGTCCCGACAGGGGTTATGAAAAACTGTTTTTT. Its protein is CASSPDRGYEKLFF.

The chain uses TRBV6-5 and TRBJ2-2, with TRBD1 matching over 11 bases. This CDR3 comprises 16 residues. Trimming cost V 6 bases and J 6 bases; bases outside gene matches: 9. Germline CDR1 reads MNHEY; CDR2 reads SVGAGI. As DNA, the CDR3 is TGTGCCAGCAGCCGCGGACAGGGGGCGTTGGCCGGGGAGCTGTTTTTT. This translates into CASSRGQGALAGELFF.

Here the CDR3 DNA reads TGTGCCAGCAGTTACTCGTCTGAGCAGTTCTTC. The encoded protein is CASSYSSEQFF. This chain links TRBV6-5 with TRBJ2-1; D not certain. The V end lost 0 bases, the J end lost 9 bases, and 3 bases lay between the germline ends. The germline CDR1 and CDR2 sequences are MNHEY and SVGAGI. The CDR3 is made up of 11 amino acids.

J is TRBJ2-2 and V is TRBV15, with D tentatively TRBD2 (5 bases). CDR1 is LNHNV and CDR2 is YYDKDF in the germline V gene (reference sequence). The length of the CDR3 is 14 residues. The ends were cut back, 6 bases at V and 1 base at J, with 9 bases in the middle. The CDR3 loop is CATREGLNTGELFF. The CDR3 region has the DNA TGTGCCACCAGAGAGGGATTGAACACCGGGGAGCTGTTTTTT.

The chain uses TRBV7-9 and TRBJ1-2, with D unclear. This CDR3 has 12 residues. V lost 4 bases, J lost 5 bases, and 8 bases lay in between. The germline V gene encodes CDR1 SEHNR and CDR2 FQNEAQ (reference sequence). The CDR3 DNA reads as TGTGCCAGCAGCTCGAACGCGTATGGCTACACCTTC. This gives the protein CASSSNAYGYTF.

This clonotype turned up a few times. The CDR3 coding sequence is TGTGCCAGCAGGCTTCAGGGGGCCGGGGGCTACACCTTC. It encodes CASRLQGAGGYTF. The chain joins TRBV12-3 or TRBV12-4 to TRBJ1-2; the match to TRBD1 covers 8 bases. This CDR3 is 13 amino acids long. V shed 6 bases, J shed 8 bases, and the junction held 8 bases outside the gene matches.

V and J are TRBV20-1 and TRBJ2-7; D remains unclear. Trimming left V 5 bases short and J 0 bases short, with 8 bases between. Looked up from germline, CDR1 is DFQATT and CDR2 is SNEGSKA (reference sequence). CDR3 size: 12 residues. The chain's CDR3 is CSADDASYEQYF. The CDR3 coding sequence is TGCAGTGCTGATGACGCCTCCTACGAGCAGTACTTC.

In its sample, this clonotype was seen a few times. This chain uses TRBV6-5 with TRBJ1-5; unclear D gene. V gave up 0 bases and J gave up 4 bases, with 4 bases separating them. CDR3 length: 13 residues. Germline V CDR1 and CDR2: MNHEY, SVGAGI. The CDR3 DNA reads TGTGCCAGCAGTTACTCAATAAATCAGCCCCAGCATTTT. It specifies CASSYSINQPQHF.

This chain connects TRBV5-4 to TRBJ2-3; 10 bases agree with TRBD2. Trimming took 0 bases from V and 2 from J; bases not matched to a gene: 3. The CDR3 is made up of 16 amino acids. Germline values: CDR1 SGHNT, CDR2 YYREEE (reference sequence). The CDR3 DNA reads TGTGCCAGCAGCTTGGATAGCGGGAGGAACACAGATACGCAGTATTTT. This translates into CASSLDSGRNTDTQYF. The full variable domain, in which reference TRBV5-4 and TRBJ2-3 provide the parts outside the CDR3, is ETGVTQSPTHLIKTRGQQVTLRCSSQSGHNTVSWYQQALGQGPQFIFQYYREEENGRGNFPPRFSGLQFPNYSSELNVNALELDDSALYLCASSLDSGRNTDTQYFGPGTRLTVL.

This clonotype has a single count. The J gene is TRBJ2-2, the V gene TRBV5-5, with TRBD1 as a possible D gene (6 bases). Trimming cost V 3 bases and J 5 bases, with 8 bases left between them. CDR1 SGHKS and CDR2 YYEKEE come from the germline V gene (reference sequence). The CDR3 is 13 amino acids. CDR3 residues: CASSWGRTGELFF. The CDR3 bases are TGTGCCAGCAGCTGGGGGCGGACCGGGGAGCTGTTTTTT.

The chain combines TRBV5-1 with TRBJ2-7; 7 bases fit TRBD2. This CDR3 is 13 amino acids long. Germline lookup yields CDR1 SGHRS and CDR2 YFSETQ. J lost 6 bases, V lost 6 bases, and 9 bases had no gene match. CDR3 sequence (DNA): TGCGCCAGCACCCTCGGGGGGTCCGGCGAGCAGTACTTC. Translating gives CASTLGGSGEQYF.

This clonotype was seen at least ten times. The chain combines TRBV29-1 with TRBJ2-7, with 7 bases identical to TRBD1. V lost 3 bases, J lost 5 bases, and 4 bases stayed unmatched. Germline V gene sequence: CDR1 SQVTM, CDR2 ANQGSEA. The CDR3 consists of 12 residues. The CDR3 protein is CSVETGFDEQYF. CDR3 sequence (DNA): TGCAGCGTTGAGACAGGGTTCGACGAGCAGTACTTC.

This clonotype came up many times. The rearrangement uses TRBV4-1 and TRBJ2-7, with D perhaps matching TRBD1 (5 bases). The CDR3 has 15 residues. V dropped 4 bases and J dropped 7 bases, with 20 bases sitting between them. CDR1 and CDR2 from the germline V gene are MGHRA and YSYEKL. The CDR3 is CASSLTLGRAEEQYF. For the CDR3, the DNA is TGCGCCAGCAGCCTCACCTTGGGCAGGGCGGAGGAGCAGTACTTC.

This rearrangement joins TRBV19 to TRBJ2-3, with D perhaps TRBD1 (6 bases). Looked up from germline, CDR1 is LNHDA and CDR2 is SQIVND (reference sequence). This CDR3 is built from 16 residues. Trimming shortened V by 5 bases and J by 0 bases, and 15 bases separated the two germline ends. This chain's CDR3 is CASSDTTGHSTDTQYF. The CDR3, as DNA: TGTGCCAGTAGTGACACGACAGGCCACAGCACAGATACGCAGTATTTT.